This TCR beta chain was retrieved from a study of long-term antiretroviral therapy in people with HIV. Whole-study results and caveats: Repertoires in HIV (unlike those of controls) had narrower CDR3 length ranges. ART adherence, viral resistance and therapy changes were not recorded.

Survey-level resolution applied to immunoSEQ assay v3.0. Profiled with immunoSEQ multiplex PCR; TCRdb holds only in-frame clones, not every one. Among 17,000 or so clones listed, about four fifths were seen once. V shed 4 bases and J shed 4 bases, with 7 bases lying between them. The CDR3 is made up of 13 amino acids. CDR1 SNHLY and CDR2 FYNNEI come from the germline V gene. Per donor, at least one pre-ART and at least two post-ART PBMC samples were obtained. Turning to this clone: Its antigen is as yet unknown.

The source of this sequence is a man aged 25-45 years with HIV. The rearrangement uses TRBV2 and TRBJ1-4; D ambiguous. The source material was unsorted PBMCs, sampled at the start of antiretroviral therapy. The CDR3 DNA is TGTGCCAGCAGTGTGGAGGGTAATGAAAAACTGTTTTTT. Amino acid sequence: CASSVEGNEKLFF.